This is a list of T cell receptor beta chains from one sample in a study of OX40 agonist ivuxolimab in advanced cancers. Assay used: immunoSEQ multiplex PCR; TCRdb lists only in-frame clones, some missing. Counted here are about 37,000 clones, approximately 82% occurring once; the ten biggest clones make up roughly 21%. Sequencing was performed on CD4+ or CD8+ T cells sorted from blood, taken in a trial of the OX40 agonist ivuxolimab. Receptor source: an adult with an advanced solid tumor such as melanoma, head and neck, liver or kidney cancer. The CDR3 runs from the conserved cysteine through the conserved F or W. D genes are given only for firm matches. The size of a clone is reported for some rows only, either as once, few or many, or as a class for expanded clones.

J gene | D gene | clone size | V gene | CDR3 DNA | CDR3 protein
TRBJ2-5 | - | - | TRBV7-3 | TGTGCCAGCAGCCCTGATACTAGAGGGGCCCAGTACTTC | CASSPDTRGAQYF
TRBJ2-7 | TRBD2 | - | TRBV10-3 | TGTGCCATCAGTGACCGCGGGACTAGCGGGGTCTACGAGCAGTACTTC | CAISDRGTSGVYEQYF
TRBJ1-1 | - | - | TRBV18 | TGTGCCACCTTTGGCACAGGGAACACTGAAGCTTTCTTT | CATFGTGNTEAFF
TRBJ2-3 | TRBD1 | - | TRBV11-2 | TGTGCCAGCAGCTTGAGGGGGCTCATAGGAGATACGCAGTATTTT | CASSLRGLIGDTQYF
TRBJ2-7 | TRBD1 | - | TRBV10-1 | TGCGCCAGCAGAGGACAGGAAAACGAGCAGTACTTC | CASRGQENEQYF
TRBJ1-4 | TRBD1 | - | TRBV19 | TGTGCCAGTAGTACTCAGGGGGCCAATAATGAAAAACTGTTTTTT | CASSTQGANNEKLFF
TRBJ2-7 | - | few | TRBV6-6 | TGTGCCAGCAGTTACGCCACAGCCTACGAGCAGTACTTC | CASSYATAYEQYF
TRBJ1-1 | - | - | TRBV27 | TGTGCCAGCAGTTGGGGACGGCCGAACACTGAAGCTTTCTTT | CASSWGRPNTEAFF
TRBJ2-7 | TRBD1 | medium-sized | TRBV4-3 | TGCGCCAGCAGCCAAGGCCGGGACAGGGACTACGAGCAGTACTTC | CASSQGRDRDYEQYF
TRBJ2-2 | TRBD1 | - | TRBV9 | TGTGCCAGCAGCCTTGACAGGGTCGCCGGGGAGCTGTTTTTT | CASSLDRVAGELFF
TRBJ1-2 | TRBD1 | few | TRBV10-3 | TGTGCCATGGGGACAGACATTAACTATGGCTACACCTTC | CAMGTDINYGYTF
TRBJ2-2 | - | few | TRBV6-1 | TGTGCCCAGGGGACGGGTTTGACCGGGGAGCTGTTTTTT | CAQGTGLTGELFF
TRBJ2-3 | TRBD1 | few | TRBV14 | TGTGCCAGCAGCCTCGGGACAGGGGGCATCACAGATACGCAGTATTTT | CASSLGTGGITDTQYF
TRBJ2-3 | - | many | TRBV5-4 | TGTGCCAGCGGGTATGGGGATACGCAGTATTTT | CASGYGDTQYF
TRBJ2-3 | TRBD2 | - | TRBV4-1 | TGCGCCAGCAGCCAAGATCCTAGCGGAGGGAGGGATACGCAGTATTTT | CASSQDPSGGRDTQYF
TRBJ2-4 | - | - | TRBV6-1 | TGTGCCAGCAGTGATCCCCTGGGCATTATAGCCAAAAACATTCAGTACTTC | CASSDPLGIIAKNIQYF
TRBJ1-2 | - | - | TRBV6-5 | TGTGCCAGCAGCCCCCGAAGCTATGGCTACACCTTC | CASSPRSYGYTF
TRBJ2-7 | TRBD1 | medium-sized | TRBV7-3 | TGTGCCAGCAGCTTCGCCCAGGGGGATGACGAGCAGTACTTC | CASSFAQGDDEQYF
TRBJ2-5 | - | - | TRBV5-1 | TGCGCCAGCAGCTTGGTAGGGGGTGCGGAGACCCAGTACTTC | CASSLVGGAETQYF
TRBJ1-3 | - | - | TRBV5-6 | TGTGCCAGCAGCTCCTGGGGCTCGGGCGGAAACACCATATATTTT | CASSSWGSGGNTIYF
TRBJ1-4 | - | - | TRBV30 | TGTGCCTGGACCCGTTCCACGGAAAAACTTTTTTCTTTT | CAWTRSTEKLFSF
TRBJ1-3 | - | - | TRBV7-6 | TGTGCCAGCAGCTTATTATTACAGGGCCCTGGAAACACCATATATTTT | CASSLLLQGPGNTIYF
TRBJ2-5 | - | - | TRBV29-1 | TGCAGCGTCGGACAGAAACAAGAGACCCAGTACTTC | CSVGQKQETQYF
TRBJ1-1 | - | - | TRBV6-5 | TGTGCCAGCAGTTATTCAGGGGAGACTGAAGCTTTCTTT | CASSYSGETEAFF
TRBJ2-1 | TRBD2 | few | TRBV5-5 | TGTGCCAGCAGCTTACTCCAAAGACCGACTAGCGGGAGGGACAATGAGCAGTTCTTC | CASSLLQRPTSGRDNEQFF
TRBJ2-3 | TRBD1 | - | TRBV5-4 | TGTGCCAGCAGCCGACAGGGGGGAGATACGCAGTATTTT | CASSRQGGDTQYF
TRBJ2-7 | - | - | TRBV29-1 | TGCAGCGTTGGTAAGCCCTACGAGCAGTACTTC | CSVGKPYEQYF
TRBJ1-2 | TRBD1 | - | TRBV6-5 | TGTGCCAGCAGCTACGAAGGACCAGGGGGCGTGAATGGCTACACCTTC | CASSYEGPGGVNGYTF
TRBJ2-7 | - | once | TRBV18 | TGTGCCAGCTCACTAGACAGGTCCCCCTACGAGCAGTACTTC | CASSLDRSPYEQYF
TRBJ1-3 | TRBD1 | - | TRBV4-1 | TGCGCCAGCAGCCAAGAGCAGGGCAGGGGGAACGGAAACACCATATATTTT | CASSQEQGRGNGNTIYF
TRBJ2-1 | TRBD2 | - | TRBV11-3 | TGTGCCAGCAGCTTAGAGTCTGGACTAGCGGCCTACAATGAGCAGTTCTTC | CASSLESGLAAYNEQFF
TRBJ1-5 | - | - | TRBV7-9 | TGTGCCAGCGGCAGGGAAGATCAGCCCCAGCATTTT | CASGREDQPQHF
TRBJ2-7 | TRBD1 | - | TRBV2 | TGTGCCAGCAGGGGACAGGCCAAGGGGCCCTACGAGCAGTACTTC | CASRGQAKGPYEQYF
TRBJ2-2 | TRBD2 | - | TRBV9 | TGTGCCAGCAGCGTGGATGGTAGCGGGGCGGCGAACACCGGGGAGCTGTTTTTT | CASSVDGSGAANTGELFF
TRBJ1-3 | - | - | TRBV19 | TGTGCCACGACGAGGGGACAAGGAAACACCATATATTTT | CATTRGQGNTIYF
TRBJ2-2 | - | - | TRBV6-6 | TGTGCCAGCAGTACCCAAACAGGGTACTTCACCGGGGAGCTGTTTTTT | CASSTQTGYFTGELFF
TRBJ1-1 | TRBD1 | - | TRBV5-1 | TGCGCCAGCAGCCGGTGGACAGGGAACACTGAAGCTTTCTTT | CASSRWTGNTEAFF
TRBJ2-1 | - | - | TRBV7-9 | TGTGCCAGCAGCTTAGAAGGTTCGGGACTTAGCTCCTACAATGAGCAGTTCTTC | CASSLEGSGLSSYNEQFF
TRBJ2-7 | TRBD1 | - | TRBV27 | TGTGCCAGCAGGTCAGGGGGTTACGGCTACGAGCAGTACTTC | CASRSGGYGYEQYF
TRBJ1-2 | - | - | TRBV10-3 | TGTGCCATCAGTGAGCCGGGCAGGGGCTATGGCTACACCTTC | CAISEPGRGYGYTF
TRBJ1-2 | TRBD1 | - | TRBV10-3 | TGTGCCATCAGTGAGTCGGGGACAGGGAAAGGTGGCTACACCTTC | CAISESGTGKGGYTF
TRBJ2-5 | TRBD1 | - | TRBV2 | TGTGCCAGCAACCAACTGGGACAGGGGGTAGAGACCCAGTACTTC | CASNQLGQGVETQYF
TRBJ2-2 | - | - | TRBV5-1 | TGCGCCAGCAGCCTGGGGGGTGCCGGGGAGCTGTTTTTT | CASSLGGAGELFF
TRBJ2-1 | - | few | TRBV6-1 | TGTGCCAGCAGTGAGAAGTTTAGCTCCTACAATGAGCAGTTCTTC | CASSEKFSSYNEQFF
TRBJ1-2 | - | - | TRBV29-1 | TGCAGCGTTGAACTCCCGGGACACCTGCGAGGCTACACCTTC | CSVELPGHLRGYTF
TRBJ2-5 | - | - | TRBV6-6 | TGTGCCAGCAGTCCAACGCTCCTTCAAGAGACCCAGTACTTC | CASSPTLLQETQYF
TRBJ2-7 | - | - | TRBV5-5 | TGTGCCAGCAGCTTTGGGTCGCAGGGCGGCGAGCAGTACTTC | CASSFGSQGGEQYF
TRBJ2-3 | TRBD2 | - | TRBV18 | TGTGCCAGCTCACCATTTGTGCCTAGCGGGAGGGGCACAGATACGCAGTATTTT | CASSPFVPSGRGTDTQYF